What follows are 29 T cell receptor beta chains derived from one specimen sequenced in a study of T cell responses to AZD1222 COVID-19 vaccine (dated by TCRdb to the early 2020s). In light of the paper, this sample's time point label describes: sample from adult after SARS-CoV-2 infection, after symptom onset. The method behind the library was the immunoSEQ multiplex PCR assay. In TCRdb, the immuneACCESS table is reduced to in-frame sequences with V and J assigned. These tables do not hold every clone; where another copy was compared, an unresolved V gene accounts for under half, and the others remain unexplained. Present in this sample are roughly 150,000 clones, about nine tenths of which were seen just once. The top ten clones comprise 5.5% to 7% of the sample. Sequenced material: peripheral blood, taken after recovery from COVID-19. The source of these receptors is an adult who had recovered from COVID-19.

The chain recombines TRBV19 with TRBJ1-1; D not certain. This CDR3 comprises 11 residues. Germline V gives CDR1 LNHDA, CDR2 SQIVND (reference sequence). V gave up 8 bases and J gave up 7 bases, with 11 bases separating them. The CDR3 nucleotides are TGTGCCAGTTTAATCGGGAGTGAAGCTTTCTTT. It codes for CASLIGSEAFF. The full variable domain, with the rest looked up from reference TRBV19 and TRBJ1-1, is DGGITQSPKYLFRKEGQNVTLSCEQNLNHDAMYWYRQDPGQGLRLIYYSQIVNDFQKGDIAEGYSVSREKKESFPLTVTSAQKNPTAFYLCASLIGSEAFFGQGTRLTVV.

The genes are TRBV5-1 and TRBJ1-3; 7 bases align to TRBD1. V was clipped by 3 bases and J by 9 bases; unmatched bases: 12. Germline assignment: CDR1 SGHRS and CDR2 YFSETQ. The CDR3 totals 15 residues. CDR3 sequence: CASSSTGTVSATIYF. The CDR3 DNA sequence: TGCGCCAGCAGCTCCACCGGGACAGTTTCGGCCACCATATATTTT.

Concerning this clone itself: This same CDR3 is encoded by further DNA sequences in the sample. The chain employs TRBV5-6 and TRBJ2-3; no definite D call. Looked up from germline, CDR1 is SGHDT and CDR2 is YYEEEE. The CDR3 sequence is 15 residues long. V was pared by 0 bases and J by 1 base, with 9 bases between. The CDR3 sequence is CASSLVAGGTDTQYF. CDR3 bases: TGTGCCAGCAGCTTGGTCGCCGGAGGCACAGATACGCAGTATTTT.

Points on this clone: The sample contains more than one DNA sequence encoding this CDR3. The V gene is TRBV7-2, the J gene TRBJ1-2, with unresolved D. CDR1 and CDR2 from the germline V gene are SGHTA and FQGNSA. CDR3 size: 13 residues. V was pared by 1 base and J by 4 bases, with 7 bases between. CDR3 protein: CASSLEPVYGYTF. CDR3 coding DNA: TGTGCCAGCAGCTTAGAACCGGTCTATGGCTACACCTTC.

This chain connects TRBV5-1 to TRBJ2-3, with 8 bases identical to TRBD2. Trimming at V came to 4 bases and at J to 6 bases, leaving 10 bases not matched to a gene. Germline CDR1 reads SGHRS; CDR2 reads YFSETQ. CDR3 size: 15 residues. The CDR3 coding sequence is TGCGCCAGCAGCGTAGGACTCCCGGGAGGGGATACGCAGTATTTT. Amino acid sequence: CASSVGLPGGDTQYF.

This sequence joins TRBV13 and TRBJ1-5; weak D call: TRBD1 (6 bases). The CDR3 loop spans 13 amino acids. Trimming pared 5 bases from V and 6 bases from J, leaving 11 bases between. The germline CDR1 and CDR2 sequences are PRHDT and FYEKMQ (reference sequence). The CDR3 reads CASSPGVAQPQHF. Here the CDR3 DNA reads TGTGCCAGCAGCCCAGGGGTTGCTCAGCCCCAGCATTTT. Looking up the rest from reference TRBV13 and TRBJ1-5 gives the full variable domain: AAGVIQSPRHLIKEKRETATLKCYPIPRHDTVYWYQQGPGQDPQFLISFYEKMQSDKGSIPDRFSAQQFSDYHSELNMSSLELGDSALYFCASSPGVAQPQHFGDGTRLSIL.

As DNA, the CDR3 is TGTGCCAGTAGCCCGGGACTAGCGGGAGTCCTCTACGAGCAGTACTTC. It yields the protein CASSPGLAGVLYEQYF. The chain couples TRBV19 to TRBJ2-7; 14 nucleotides agree with TRBD2. The CDR3 totals 16 residues. Germline CDR1 reads LNHDA; CDR2 reads SQIVND (reference sequence). V dropped 6 bases and J dropped 3; count of bases not matched to a gene: 7.

The chain couples TRBV29-1 to TRBJ2-3; D perhaps matches TRBD2 (5 bases). The CDR3 spans 13 residues. Trimming pared 7 bases from V and 0 bases from J, leaving 11 bases between. Looked up from germline, CDR1 is SQVTM and CDR2 is ANQGSEA. CDR3 nucleotides: TGCAGCGGACGTCGGACTAGCACAGATACGCAGTATTTT. The encoded protein is CSGRRTSTDTQYF.

The rearrangement uses TRBV7-9 and TRBJ1-6; D is unresolved. V lost 1 base to trimming and J lost 11 bases, with 9 bases between them. Germline CDR1 and CDR2: SEHNR and FQNEAQ (reference sequence). The length of the CDR3 is 13 residues. DNA for the CDR3: TGTGCCAGCAGCTTAGGGGGTGACGCACCCCTCCACTTT. It specifies CASSLGGDAPLHF.

This clone was seen a single time. V usage is TRBV15 and J usage is TRBJ1-2, with unresolved D. CDR3 length: 16 residues. Trimming shortened V by 1 base and J by 4 bases, and 16 bases separated the two germline ends. Per germline, CDR1 LNHNV and CDR2 YYDKDF (reference sequence). Here the CDR3 DNA reads TGTGCCACCAGCAGAGGTCCGGGAGCGAGTTCCTATGGCTACACCTTC. Translation gives CATSRGPGASSYGYTF. Together with reference TRBV15 and TRBJ1-2, the CDR3 gives the full variable domain: DAMVIQNPRYQVTQFGKPVTLSCSQTLNHNVMYWYQQKSSQAPKLLFHYYDKDFNNEADTPDNFQSRRPNTSFCFLDIRSPGLGDTAMYLCATSRGPGASSYGYTFGSGTRLTVV.

The rearrangement joins TRBV19 to TRBJ1-5; 9 positions match TRBD1. From germline, CDR1 is LNHDA and CDR2 SQIVND (reference sequence). V gave up 3 bases and J gave up 6 bases; unmatched junction bases: 6. This CDR3 region has 15 residues. The CDR3 loop reads CASSISTGGGQPQHF. The CDR3 DNA reads as TGTGCCAGTAGTATTTCCACAGGGGGCGGTCAGCCCCAGCATTTT.

V usage is TRBV18 and J usage is TRBJ1-1; no firm D call. V lost 0 bases to trimming and J lost 6 bases, with 8 bases between them. Germline V gene sequence: CDR1 KGHSH, CDR2 LQKENI. The CDR3 spans 13 residues. The chain's CDR3 is CASSPPWRSEAFF. The CDR3 DNA sequence: TGTGCCAGCTCACCACCTTGGAGGTCTGAAGCTTTCTTT.

V and J are TRBV9 and TRBJ2-5; D gene ambiguous. The CDR3 covers 14 residues. The V gene's germline CDR1 is SGDLS and CDR2 YYNGEE. The V end lost 0 bases, the J end lost 4 bases, and 10 bases lay between the germline ends. The CDR3 protein is CASSVGGERETQYF. In DNA form, the CDR3 reads TGTGCCAGCAGCGTAGGGGGTGAGAGAGAGACCCAGTACTTC.

This sequence joins TRBV7-9 and TRBJ2-3; 7 nucleotides agree with TRBD2. This CDR3 is built from 15 residues. CDR1 SEHNR and CDR2 FQNEAQ come from the germline V gene (reference sequence). The trim removed 5 bases at V and 3 bases at J, leaving 8 bases unmatched. The CDR3, as DNA: TGTGCCAGCAGCCCGGACGGGGGAGGGACAGATACGCAGTATTTT. It yields the protein CASSPDGGGTDTQYF.

V usage is TRBV9 and J usage is TRBJ2-2, with a tentative D call TRBD2 (7 bases). V was trimmed by 4 bases and J by 5 bases, leaving 15 bases between them. The CDR3 extends over 15 amino acids. The germline V gene has CDR1 SGDLS and CDR2 YYNGEE. The CDR3 protein is CASSSLRGRTGELFF. The DNA for the CDR3 is TGTGCCAGCAGCTCCCTGCGGGGGCGGACCGGGGAGCTGTTTTTT.

Points on this clone: The same CDR3 is also encoded by other DNA sequences in this sample. The V and J genes are TRBV28 and TRBJ1-5; D is unresolved. V lost 1 base, J lost 2 bases, and 6 bases lay in between. Looked up from germline, CDR1 is MDHEN and CDR2 is SYDVKM. CDR3 length equals 14 residues. The CDR3, as DNA: TGTGCCAGCAGTTTATCTGGAGGCAATCAGCCCCAGCATTTT. This sequence encodes CASSLSGGNQPQHF.

This clone has just one count. The rearrangement uses TRBV28 and TRBJ1-5, with 10 nucleotides matching TRBD1. Germline loops: CDR1 MDHEN, CDR2 SYDVKM. The CDR3 is 16 amino acids. J lost 3 bases, V lost 6 bases, and 8 bases had no gene match. CDR3 in amino acids: CASRRSGTGVNQPQHF. As DNA, the CDR3 is TGTGCCAGCAGAAGGAGTGGGACAGGGGTCAATCAGCCCCAGCATTTT.

The genes are TRBV7-7 and TRBJ1-3, with D unclear. The CDR3 is 13 residues long. The germline CDR1 and CDR2 sequences are SSHAT and FNYEAQ (reference sequence). Trimming left V 0 bases short and J 4 bases short, with 4 bases between. CDR3 region: CASSLALGNTIYF. The CDR3 DNA reads as TGTGCCAGCAGCTTAGCGCTAGGAAACACCATATATTTT.

V is TRBV4-3 and J is TRBJ2-4; weak D call: TRBD2 (6 bases). Trimming shortened V by 9 bases and J by 8 bases, and 23 bases separated the two germline ends. CDR1 and CDR2 (germline): LGHNA, YSLEER. The CDR3 consists of 15 residues. CDR3 in DNA: TGCGCCAGGCCCTTCTTAACAGCGGGCACGGACATTCAGTACTTC. It specifies CARPFLTAGTDIQYF.

The chain has TRBV10-3 and TRBJ2-7, with 8 bases that match TRBD2. CDR3 length: 15 amino acids. With V trimmed by 4 bases and J by 3 bases, 8 bases remained unmatched. The germline V gene encodes CDR1 ENHRY and CDR2 SYGVKD. In nucleotides, the CDR3 is TGTGCCATCAGTGGAACAGCGGGAGTTATCTACGAGCAGTACTTC. Amino acid sequence: CAISGTAGVIYEQYF.

This clone has only one observation. J is TRBJ1-3 and V is TRBV18; D is perhaps TRBD1 (6 bases). Germline loops: CDR1 KGHSH, CDR2 LQKENI. The CDR3 consists of 14 residues. V lost 1 base to trimming and J lost 8 bases, with 12 bases between them. CDR3 residues: CASSPRAGEDTIYF. The CDR3 coding sequence is TGTGCCAGCTCACCACGGGCAGGGGAAGACACCATATATTTT.

This chain uses TRBV7-9 with TRBJ2-2, with D possibly being TRBD2 (5 bases). The CDR3 is 16 amino acids. V shed 5 bases and J shed 0 bases, with 13 bases lying between them. CDR1 and CDR2 from the germline V gene are SEHNR and FQNEAQ (reference sequence). The CDR3 DNA follows: TGTGCCAGCAGCAAGGGAGACACCTCGAACACCGGGGAGCTGTTTTTT. This codes for CASSKGDTSNTGELFF.

The rearrangement joins TRBV5-1 to TRBJ2-7, with D perhaps assigned TRBD1 or TRBD2 (5 bases each). Trimming shortened V by 4 bases and J by 4 bases, and 15 bases separated the two germline ends. CDR1 is SGHRS, CDR2 YFSETQ, per germline. The CDR3 covers 14 residues. The CDR3 DNA sequence: TGCGCCAGCAGCCGGGGCGGACCGATATACGAGCAGTACTTC. This encodes CASSRGGPIYEQYF.

This clone occurred once. This chain joins TRBV15 and TRBJ1-1; D remains unclear. Germline CDR1 and CDR2: LNHNV and YYDKDF (reference sequence). The V gene lost 4 bases and the J gene lost 0 bases, with 9 bases spanning the gap. The CDR3 runs to 14 residues. Here the CDR3 reads CATSTLPLNTEAFF. Here the CDR3 DNA reads TGTGCCACCAGCACCCTACCCCTGAACACTGAAGCTTTCTTT.

This chain connects TRBV7-9 to TRBJ1-1; D is perhaps TRBD1 (5 bases). Looked up from germline, CDR1 is SEHNR and CDR2 is FQNEAQ (reference sequence). V shed 4 bases and J shed 5 bases, with 14 bases lying between them. The CDR3 is made up of 14 amino acids. Here the CDR3 DNA reads TGTGCCAGCAGCTATGGGACGGCTGGGACTGAAGCTTTCTTT. Translated, it gives CASSYGTAGTEAFF.

The J gene is TRBJ2-7, the V gene TRBV11-2, with TRBD2 matching over 7 bases. Germline V gene sequence: CDR1 SGHAT, CDR2 FQNNGV. The CDR3 contains 15 residues. The J segment lost 1 base and the V segment lost 7 bases, leaving 10 bases of the junction unmatched. CDR3 DNA: TGTGCCAGCAACCCTCTGGGGAGGGGTTCCTACGAGCAGTACTTC. This encodes CASNPLGRGSYEQYF.

The chain carries TRBV25-1 and TRBJ1-1, with a possible D match to TRBD1 (6 bases). Deletions cut 2 bases from V and 0 bases from J, with 19 bases between. The CDR3 has 18 residues. Germline lookup yields CDR1 MGHDK and CDR2 SYGVNS. CDR3 nucleotide sequence: TGTGCCAGCAGTGAACTAATCCACTCTAACAGGGTGAACACTGAAGCTTTCTTT. The encoded protein is CASSELIHSNRVNTEAFF.

The J gene is TRBJ1-4, the V gene TRBV25-1; no clear D. The V end lost 8 bases, the J end lost 0 bases, and 10 bases lay between the germline ends. This CDR3 has 14 amino acids. Per the germline V gene, CDR1 is MGHDK and CDR2 is SYGVNS. Here the CDR3 DNA reads TGTGCCAGCCTAGACCGTTCAACTAATGAAAAACTGTTTTTT. Protein: CASLDRSTNEKLFF. The complete variable domain, with remaining parts taken from reference TRBV25-1 and TRBJ1-4, reads EADIYQTPRYLVIGTGKKITLECSQTMGHDKMYWYQQDPGMELHLIHYSYGVNSTEKGDLSSESTVSRIRTEHFPLTLESARPSHTSQYLCASLDRSTNEKLFFGSGTQLSVL.

The chain employs TRBV28 and TRBJ1-1; 7 bases are a match to TRBD1. CDR3 length equals 16 residues. The germline gives CDR1 MDHEN, CDR2 SYDVKM. V was pared by 7 bases and J by 3 bases, with 14 bases of the junction left unmatched. The DNA of the CDR3 is TGTGCCAGCACTCTAACAGGGGCCAAGCTGGACACTGAAGCTTTCTTT. It encodes CASTLTGAKLDTEAFF.